This paragraph covers one T cell receptor (beta chain) sequence. Its antigen is undetermined. The data originate from a study of graft-versus-host responses after intestinal transplantation. Clones were sequenced by immunoSEQ multiplex PCR, and TCRdb holds only the in-frame ones, with some missing. This table holds under 100,000 clones, 85% to 95% found once. The CDR3 length is 15 residues. Germline V gene data show CDR1 as KGHSH and CDR2 as LQKENI. V lost 6 bases to trimming and J lost 1 base, with 15 bases between them. Study outcomes and limitations: The highest levels of circulating GvH clones went along with early declines in HvG clones after transplant. Detected in recipient marrow were GvH clones, some of which were first observed in ileum or blood.

This TCR was sampled from a human donor who was the organ donor for an intestinal transplant. This chain joins TRBV18 and TRBJ1-2; tentative D call: TRBD1 (5 bases). This material consisted of unstimulated CD4+ T cells sorted from spleen or lymph node cells, taken before transplant. The CDR3 DNA reads TGTGCCAGCTCGGTTACAGGTCTAAGTAACTATGGCTACACCTTC. Translating it yields CASSVTGLSNYGYTF.